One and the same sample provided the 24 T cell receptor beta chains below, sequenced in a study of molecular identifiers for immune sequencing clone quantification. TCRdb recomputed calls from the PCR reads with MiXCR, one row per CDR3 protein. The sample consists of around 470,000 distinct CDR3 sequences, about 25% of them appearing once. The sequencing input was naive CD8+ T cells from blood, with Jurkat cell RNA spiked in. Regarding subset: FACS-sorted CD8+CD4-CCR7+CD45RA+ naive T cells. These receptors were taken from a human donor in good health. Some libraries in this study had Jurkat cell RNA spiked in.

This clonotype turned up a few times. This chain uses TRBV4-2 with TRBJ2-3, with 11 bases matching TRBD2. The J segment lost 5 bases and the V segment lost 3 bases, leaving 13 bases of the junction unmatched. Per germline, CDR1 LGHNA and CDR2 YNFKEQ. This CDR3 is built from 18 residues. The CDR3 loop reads CASSQEILAGVSGDTQYF. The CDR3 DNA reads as TGTGCCAGCAGCCAGGAGATACTAGCGGGAGTGTCGGGAGATACGCAGTATTTT.

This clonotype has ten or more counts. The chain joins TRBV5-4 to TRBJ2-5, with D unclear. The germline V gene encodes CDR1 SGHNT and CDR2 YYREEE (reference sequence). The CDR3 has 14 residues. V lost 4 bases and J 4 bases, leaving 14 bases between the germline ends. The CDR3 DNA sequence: TGTGCCAGCAGCCCCCGGGCGGTCCCAGAGACCCAGTACTTC. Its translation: CASSPRAVPETQYF.

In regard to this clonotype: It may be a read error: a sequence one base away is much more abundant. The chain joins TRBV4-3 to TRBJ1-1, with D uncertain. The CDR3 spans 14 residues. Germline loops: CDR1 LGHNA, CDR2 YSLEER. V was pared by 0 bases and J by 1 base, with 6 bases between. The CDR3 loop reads CASSQDFTNTEAFF. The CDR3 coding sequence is TGCGCCAGCAGCCAAGATTTCACGAACACTGAAGCTTTCTTT.

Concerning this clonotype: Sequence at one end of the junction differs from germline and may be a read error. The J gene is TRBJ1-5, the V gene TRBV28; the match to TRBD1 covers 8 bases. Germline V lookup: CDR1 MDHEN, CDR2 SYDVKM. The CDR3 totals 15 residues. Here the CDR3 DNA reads TGTGCCAGCCAGCCCCAGGGGGCGTGGGACCAGCCCCAGCAGTTT. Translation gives CASQPQGAWDQPQQF.

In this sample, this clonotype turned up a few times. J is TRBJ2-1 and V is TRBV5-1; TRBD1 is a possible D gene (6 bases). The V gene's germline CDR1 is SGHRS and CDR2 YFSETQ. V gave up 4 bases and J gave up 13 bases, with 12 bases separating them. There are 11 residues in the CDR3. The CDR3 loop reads CASSLPDRQFF. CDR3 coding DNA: TGCGCCAGCAGCCTACCGGACAGACAGTTCTTC. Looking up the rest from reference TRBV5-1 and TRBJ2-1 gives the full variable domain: KAGVTQTPRYLIKTRGQQVTLSCSPISGHRSVSWYQQTPGQGLQFLFEYFSETQRNKGNFPGRFSGRQFSNSRSEMNVSTLELGDSALYLCASSLPDRQFFGPGTRLTVL.

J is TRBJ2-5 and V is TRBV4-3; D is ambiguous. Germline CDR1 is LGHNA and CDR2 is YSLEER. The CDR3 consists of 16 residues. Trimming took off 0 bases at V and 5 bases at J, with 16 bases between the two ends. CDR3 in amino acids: CASSQDRNSLGETQYF. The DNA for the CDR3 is TGCGCCAGCAGCCAAGATCGTAACAGCCTCGGGGAGACCCAGTACTTC.

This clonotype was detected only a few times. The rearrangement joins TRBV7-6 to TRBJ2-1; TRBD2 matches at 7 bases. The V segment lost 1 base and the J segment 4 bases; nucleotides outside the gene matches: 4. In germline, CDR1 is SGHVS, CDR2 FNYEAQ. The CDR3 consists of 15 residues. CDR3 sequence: CASSLGPGGYNEQFF. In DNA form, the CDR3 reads TGTGCCAGCAGCTTAGGTCCGGGAGGTTACAATGAGCAGTTCTTC.

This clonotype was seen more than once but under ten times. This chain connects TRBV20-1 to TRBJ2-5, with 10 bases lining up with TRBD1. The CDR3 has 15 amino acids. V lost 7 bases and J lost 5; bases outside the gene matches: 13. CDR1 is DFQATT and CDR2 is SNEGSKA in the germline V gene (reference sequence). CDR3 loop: CSGDSTGGSWETQYF. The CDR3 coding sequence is TGCAGTGGGGACTCGACAGGGGGCTCGTGGGAGACCCAGTACTTC.

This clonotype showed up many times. CDR3 sequence: CASSFSQGMNTEAFF. For the CDR3, the DNA is TGCGCCAGCAGCTTTTCCCAGGGGATGAACACTGAAGCTTTCTTT. The chain uses TRBV5-1 and TRBJ1-1, with D maybe TRBD1 (6 bases). The V and J ends lost 2 bases and 0 bases respectively, with 11 bases between them. The CDR3 totals 15 residues. The germline V gene encodes CDR1 SGHRS and CDR2 YFSETQ.

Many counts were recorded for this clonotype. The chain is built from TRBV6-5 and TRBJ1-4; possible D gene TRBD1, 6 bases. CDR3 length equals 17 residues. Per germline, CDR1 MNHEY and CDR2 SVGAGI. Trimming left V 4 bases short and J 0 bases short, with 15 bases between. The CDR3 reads CASSSGGRTPTNEKLFF. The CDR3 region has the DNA TGTGCCAGCAGTTCGGGGGGGCGCACCCCAACTAATGAAAAACTGTTTTTT.

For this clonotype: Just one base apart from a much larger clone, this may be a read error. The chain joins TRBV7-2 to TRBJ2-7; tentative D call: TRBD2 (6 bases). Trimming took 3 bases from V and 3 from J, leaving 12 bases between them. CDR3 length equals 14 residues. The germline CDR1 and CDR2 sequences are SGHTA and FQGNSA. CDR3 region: CASSLRLGGYEQYF. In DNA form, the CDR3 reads TGTGCCAGCAGCTTGAGACTAGGAGGCTACGAGCAGTACTTC.

The CDR3 DNA reads as TGCAGCGCTCCGGGACACCCATACAATGAGCAGTTCTTC. Its translation is CSAPGHPYNEQFF. The gene calls are TRBV29-1 and TRBJ2-1; weak D call: TRBD1 (6 bases). The CDR3 length is 13 residues. Germline lookup yields CDR1 SQVTM and CDR2 ANQGSEA. V lost 7 bases, J lost 4 bases, and 14 bases lay in between.

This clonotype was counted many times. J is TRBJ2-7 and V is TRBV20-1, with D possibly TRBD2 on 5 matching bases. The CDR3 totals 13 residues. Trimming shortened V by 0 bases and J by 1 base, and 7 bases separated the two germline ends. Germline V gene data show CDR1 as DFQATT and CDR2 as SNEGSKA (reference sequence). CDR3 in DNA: TGCAGTGCTAGAGACCAGCGGTCCTACGAGCAGTACTTC. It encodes CSARDQRSYEQYF.

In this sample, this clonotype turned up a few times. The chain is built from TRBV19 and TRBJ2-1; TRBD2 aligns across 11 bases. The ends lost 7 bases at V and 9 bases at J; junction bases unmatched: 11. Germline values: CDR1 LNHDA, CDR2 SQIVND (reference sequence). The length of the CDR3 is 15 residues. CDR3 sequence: CASKHSGRALGEQFF. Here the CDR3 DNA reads TGTGCCAGTAAACATAGCGGGAGGGCCTTGGGTGAGCAGTTCTTC. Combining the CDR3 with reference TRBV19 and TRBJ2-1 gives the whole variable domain DGGITQSPKYLFRKEGQNVTLSCEQNLNHDAMYWYRQDPGQGLRLIYYSQIVNDFQKGDIAEGYSVSREKKESFPLTVTSAQKNPTAFYLCASKHSGRALGEQFFGPGTRLTVL.

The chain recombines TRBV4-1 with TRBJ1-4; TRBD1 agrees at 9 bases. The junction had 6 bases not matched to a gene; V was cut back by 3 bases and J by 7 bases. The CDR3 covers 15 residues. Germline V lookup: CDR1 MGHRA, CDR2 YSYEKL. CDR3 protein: CASSQFRDRVEKLFF. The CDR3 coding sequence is TGCGCCAGCAGCCAGTTCCGGGACAGGGTTGAAAAACTGTTTTTT.

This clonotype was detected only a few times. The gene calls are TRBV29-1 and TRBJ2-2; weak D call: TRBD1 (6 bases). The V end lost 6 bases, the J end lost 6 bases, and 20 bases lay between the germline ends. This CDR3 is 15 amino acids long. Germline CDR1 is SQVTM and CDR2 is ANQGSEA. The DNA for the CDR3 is TGCAGCGTCGGTGACCCGGGACACCTACCCGGGGAGCTGTTTTTT. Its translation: CSVGDPGHLPGELFF.

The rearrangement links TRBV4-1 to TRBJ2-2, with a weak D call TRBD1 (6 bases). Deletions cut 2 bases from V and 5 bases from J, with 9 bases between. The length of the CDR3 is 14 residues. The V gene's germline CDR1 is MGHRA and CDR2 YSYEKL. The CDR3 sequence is CASSQQQGTGELFF. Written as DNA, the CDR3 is TGCGCCAGCAGCCAACAACAGGGAACCGGGGAGCTGTTTTTT.

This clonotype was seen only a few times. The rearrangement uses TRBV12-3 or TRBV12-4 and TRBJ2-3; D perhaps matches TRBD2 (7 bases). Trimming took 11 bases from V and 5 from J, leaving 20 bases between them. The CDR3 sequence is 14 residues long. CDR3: CACNGGGPGDTQYF. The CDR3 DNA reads TGTGCCTGCAATGGGGGGGGGCCTGGAGATACGCAGTATTTT.

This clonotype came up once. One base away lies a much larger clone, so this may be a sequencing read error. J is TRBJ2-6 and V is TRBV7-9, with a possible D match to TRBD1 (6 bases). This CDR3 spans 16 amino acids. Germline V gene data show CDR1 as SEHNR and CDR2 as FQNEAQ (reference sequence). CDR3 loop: CASSSNQGLGANVLAF. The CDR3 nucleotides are TGTGCCAGCAGCTCCAACCAGGGGTTAGGGGCCAACGTCCTGGCTTTC.

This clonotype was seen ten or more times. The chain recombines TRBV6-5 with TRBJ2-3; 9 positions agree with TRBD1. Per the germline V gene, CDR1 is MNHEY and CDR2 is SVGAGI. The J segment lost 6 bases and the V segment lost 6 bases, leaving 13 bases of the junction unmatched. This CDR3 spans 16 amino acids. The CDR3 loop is CASRSGPGQGTDTQYF. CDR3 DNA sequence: TGTGCCAGCAGGTCTGGTCCGGGACAGGGAACTGATACGCAGTATTTT.

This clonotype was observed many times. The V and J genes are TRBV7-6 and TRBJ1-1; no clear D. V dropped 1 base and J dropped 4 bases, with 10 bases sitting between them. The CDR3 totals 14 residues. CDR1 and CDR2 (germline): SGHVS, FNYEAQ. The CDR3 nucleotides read TGTGCCAGCAGCTTAGGGTCCGCCGGCACTGAAGCTTTCTTT. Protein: CASSLGSAGTEAFF.

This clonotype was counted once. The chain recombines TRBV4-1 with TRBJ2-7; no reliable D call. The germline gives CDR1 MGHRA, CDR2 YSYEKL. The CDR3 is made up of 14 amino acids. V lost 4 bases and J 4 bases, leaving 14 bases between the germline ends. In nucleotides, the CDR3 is TGCGCCAGCAGCCTGGCCCCAAGACGGTACGAGCAGTACTTC. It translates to CASSLAPRRYEQYF.

CDR3 in amino acids: CSAMGRDWTGSTDTQYF. The CDR3 DNA is TGCAGTGCTATGGGGCGGGATTGGACAGGAAGCACAGATACGCAGTATTTT. The chain couples TRBV20-1 to TRBJ2-3; D perhaps matches TRBD1 (7 bases). This CDR3 has 17 residues. Germline loops: CDR1 DFQATT, CDR2 SNEGSKA (reference sequence). V dropped 4 bases and J dropped 0 bases, with 20 bases sitting between them.

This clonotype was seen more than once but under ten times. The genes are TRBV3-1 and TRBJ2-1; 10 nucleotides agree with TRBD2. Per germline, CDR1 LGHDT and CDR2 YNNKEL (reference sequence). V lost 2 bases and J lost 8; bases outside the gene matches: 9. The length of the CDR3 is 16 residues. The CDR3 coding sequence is TGTGCCAGCAGCCAAATAAGCGGGGGGGCCGGGGATGAGCAGTTCTTC. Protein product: CASSQISGGAGDEQFF.